This TCR beta chain was found in a study of T cell clonality in common variable immunodeficiency. Generated by immunoSEQ multiplex PCR, the TCRdb table keeps only in-frame clones and is missing some. Altogether roughly 14,000 clones were found in the sample, and no singletons occur. This clone was detected a few times. Its antigen is unknown. Overall study results and limits: Fewer TCRbeta clones were shared among CVID subjects than controls. Common variable immunodeficiency TCR beta sequences reportedly had fewer deletions and N-nucleotide insertions.

Sequencing used peripheral blood mononuclear cells. The TCR sequence derives from a human donor with common variable immunodeficiency.

CDR3 amino acids: CSAPLQGKGNTEAFF. CDR3 bases read: TGCAGTGCTCCACTTCAGGGGAAGGGGAACACTGAA. This chain joins TRBV20-1 and TRBJ1-1, with TRBD1 as a possible D gene (6 bases). The read terminates 3 residues ahead of where the CDR3 ends, so the germline J gene completes it. V lost 5 bases to trimming and J lost 1 base, with 17 bases between them. The V gene's germline CDR1 is DFQATT and CDR2 SNEGSKA (reference sequence). The CDR3 is 15 residues long.